Following are 7 T cell receptor beta chains from one sample sequenced in a study of response to subunit inactivated influenza vaccine. TCRdb re-called the RT-PCR reads with MiXCR, one entry per CDR3 protein. Of 530,000 or so distinct CDR3 sequences listed, about 11% were seen once; the top ten hold more than 8.5%. This sample comprised PBMCs from blood, obtained on the day of vaccination. The receptor set was obtained from a man aged 45-65 years who received an inactivated influenza vaccine.

The V gene is TRBV12-3 or TRBV12-4, the J gene TRBJ1-2; 8 bases fit TRBD1. The CDR3 is made up of 17 amino acids. After removal of 6 bases from V and 6 bases from J, the junction contained 18 bases not matched to a gene. Here the CDR3 DNA reads TGTGCCAGCAGCCGTAGCGAAACAGGGGGATCTCGCCATGGCTACACCTTC. This sequence encodes CASSRSETGGSRHGYTF.

Note on this clonotype: A single base separates this from a much larger clone, so it may be a read error. This chain uses TRBV28 with TRBJ2-1; 12 nucleotides align to TRBD2. This CDR3 comprises 17 residues. Germline V gene lookup returns CDR1 MDHEN and CDR2 SYDVKM. The chain's CDR3 is CASLRLAGEVSYSEQFF. The CDR3 DNA reads as TGTGCCAGCCTGCGACTAGCGGGAGAGGTTAGTTACAGTGAGCAGTTCTTC.

The rearrangement links TRBV2 to TRBJ1-2, with D possibly TRBD1 on 6 matching bases. This CDR3 is 16 amino acids long. The V end was cut by 2 bases, the J end by 8 bases, with 21 bases between. Germline assignment: CDR1 SNHLY and CDR2 FYNNEI. As DNA, the CDR3 is TGTGCCAGCAGTGAATCAAGCCGGGCCCAGGGGAGAGGCTACACCTTC. Protein product: CASSESSRAQGRGYTF.

This chain connects TRBV4-3 to TRBJ2-5, with D tentatively TRBD2 (6 bases). Germline CDR1 and CDR2: LGHNA and YSLEER. The CDR3 contains 15 residues. The V end lost 0 bases, the J end lost 5 bases, and 13 bases lay between the germline ends. In nucleotides, the CDR3 is TGCGCCAGCAGCCAAGATGGGCTAGCGCTCGAGACCCAGTACTTC. It encodes CASSQDGLALETQYF.

A few counts support this clonotype. The J gene is TRBJ1-1, the V gene TRBV4-3; D possibly corresponds to TRBD1 (5 bases). Trimming took 1 base from V and 0 from J, leaving 9 bases between them. This CDR3 is built from 15 residues. Germline lookup yields CDR1 LGHNA and CDR2 YSLEER. The CDR3 region has the DNA TGCGCCAGCAGCCAAGTTGGGGCCATGAACACTGAAGCTTTCTTT. This encodes CASSQVGAMNTEAFF.

The V call is TRBV24-1, the J call TRBJ2-5; D not resolved. The CDR3 covers 14 residues. V was pared by 1 base and J by 5 bases, with 10 bases between. The germline V gene has CDR1 KGHDR and CDR2 SFDVKD. This CDR3 reads CATSDFGRLETQYF. CDR3 in DNA: TGTGCCACCAGTGATTTTGGCAGGTTGGAGACCCAGTACTTC.

The V gene is TRBV10-3, the J gene TRBJ2-5, with TRBD1 matching 9 bases. The CDR3 runs 13 residues. The germline V gene has CDR1 ENHRY and CDR2 SYGVKD. The trim removed 4 bases at V and 5 bases at J, leaving 2 bases unmatched. In nucleotides, the CDR3 is TGTGCCATCAGTGCGACAGGGGGGGAGACCCAGTACTTC. It codes for CAISATGGETQYF.